These 30 T cell receptor beta chains came from one sample sequenced in a study of Graves' ophthalmopathy and Graves' hyperthyroidism (dated by TCRdb to 2017 to 2018). The instrument was an Illumina HiSeq 2000. For repertoire sequencing, TCR beta CDR3 regions were amplified from RNA transcripts. HTBI primers and the Qiagen OneStep RT-PCR kit were used in a first-round RT-PCR, which was followed by a second-round multiplex PCR, size selection and purification. The public reads were reprocessed in TCRdb via fastp at Q25 and MiXCR, keeping in-frame beta chains. For every CDR3 protein sequence, its rows merge into one entry that carries the most common genes and DNA. The sample profile shows 150,000 to 200,000 distinct CDR3 sequences; approximately 40% of them were found once. The ten largest clones add up to about 9.5% of the sample. Material: peripheral blood. The receptor source for this set is a man younger than 45 with Graves' ophthalmopathy. Donor details come from another sample of the same person, matched by shared clones.

This clonotype was seen at least ten times. V gene TRBV30 combines with J gene TRBJ1-1; 10 bases match TRBD1. This CDR3 region has 14 residues. J was trimmed by 1 base and V by 5 bases; bases with no gene match: 4. The germline CDR1 and CDR2 sequences are GTSNPN and SVGIG (reference sequence). The CDR3 sequence is CAWGTGATNTEAFF. The CDR3 nucleotides are TGTGCCTGGGGGACAGGGGCTACGAACACTGAAGCTTTCTTT.

In its sample, this clonotype was seen many times. This chain links TRBV30 with TRBJ2-5; 14 bases are a match to TRBD2. J lost 5 bases, V lost 5 bases, and 7 bases had no gene match. The CDR3 totals 15 residues. From germline, CDR1 is GTSNPN and CDR2 SVGIG (reference sequence). CDR3 in DNA: TGTGCCTGGGCAAGACTAGCGGGAGGGCCGGAGACCCAGTACTTC. Its protein is CAWARLAGGPETQYF.

This clonotype was recorded many times. This rearrangement joins TRBV10-3 to TRBJ2-3; no reliable D call. Germline V gene sequence: CDR1 ENHRY, CDR2 SYGVKD. The V end lost 2 bases, the J end lost 7 bases, and 13 bases lay between the germline ends. CDR3 size: 14 residues. CDR3 in amino acids: CAISEGGDLNTQYF. The DNA for the CDR3 is TGTGCCATCAGTGAGGGTGGGGATTTGAATACGCAGTATTTT.

The CDR3 reads CASSLAWGQGVDTEAFF. The CDR3 DNA is TGTGCCAGCAGCTTAGCGTGGGGACAGGGGGTAGACACTGAAGCTTTCTTT. The chain uses TRBV7-2 and TRBJ1-1; 11 nucleotides line up with TRBD1. Germline trimming cut 0 bases from V and 3 bases from J; bases unmatched to any gene: 6. The CDR3 contains 17 residues. Germline CDR1 SGHTA, CDR2 FQGNSA.

The rearrangement links TRBV15 to TRBJ2-5, with no clear D. Germline V gene sequence: CDR1 LNHNV, CDR2 YYDKDF (reference sequence). Trimming pared 6 bases from V and 1 base from J, leaving 9 bases between. CDR3 length: 13 amino acids. For the CDR3, the DNA is TGTGCCACCAGTAACAGCCTCCAAGAGACCCAGTACTTC. Amino acid sequence: CATSNSLQETQYF.

This clonotype was observed at least ten times. This sequence joins TRBV7-2 and TRBJ1-1; TRBD1 agrees at 9 bases. The CDR3 spans 14 residues. J lost 3 bases, V lost 3 bases, and 2 bases had no gene match. CDR1 and CDR2 from the germline V gene are SGHTA and FQGNSA. The CDR3 sequence is CASSLTGGHTEAFF. Here the CDR3 DNA reads TGTGCCAGCAGCTTGACAGGGGGGCACACTGAAGCTTTCTTT.

This clonotype was recorded many times. This could be a read error, since a much larger clone is one nucleotide away. The genes are TRBV3-1 and TRBJ1-2, with TRBD1 matching over 7 bases. Looked up from germline, CDR1 is LGHDT and CDR2 is YNNKEL (reference sequence). This CDR3 contains 15 residues. V shed 1 base, J shed 0 bases, and the junction held 2 bases outside the gene matches. The DNA of the CDR3 is TGTGCCAGCAGCCAAGCCGGGACAGCTAACTATGGCTACACCTTC. Amino acid sequence: CASSQAGTANYGYTF.

This clonotype was observed many times. V is TRBV6-5 and J is TRBJ1-1; D not resolved. Germline V lookup: CDR1 MNHEY, CDR2 SVGAGI. The CDR3 is 12 amino acids. V lost 6 bases and J lost 0, with 5 bases in between. CDR3 sequence reads: CASRAMNTEAFF. Written as DNA, the CDR3 is TGTGCCAGCAGAGCCATGAACACTGAAGCTTTCTTT.

The table lists this clonotype with many counts. J is TRBJ1-2 and V is TRBV7-2; D possibly corresponds to TRBD1 (5 bases). V gave up 5 bases and J gave up 4 bases, with 17 bases separating them. Germline CDR1 is SGHTA and CDR2 is FQGNSA. The CDR3 totals 15 residues. CDR3 bases: TGTGCCAGCAGCGAGGGACCGACGATCTTCTATGGCTACACCTTC. This gives the protein CASSEGPTIFYGYTF.

This clonotype has a count of ten or more. The V and J genes are TRBV12-3 or TRBV12-4 and TRBJ1-2, with a tentative D call TRBD1 (5 bases). The CDR3 is 14 residues long. V was cut by 2 bases and J by 4 bases, with 11 bases left in between. CDR3 DNA: TGTGCCAGCAGTTTAACTAGGGGAAGCTATGGCTACACCTTC. As protein: CASSLTRGSYGYTF.

V usage is TRBV6-2 or TRBV6-3 and J usage is TRBJ1-2; TRBD1 is a possible D gene (5 bases). The CDR3 is 15 residues long. Trimming shortened V by 0 bases and J by 5 bases, and 13 bases separated the two germline ends. Germline values: CDR1 MNHEY, CDR2 SVGEGT. The CDR3 region is CASSYSKGTSYGYTF. The CDR3 coding sequence is TGTGCCAGCAGTTACTCGAAGGGGACGTCTTATGGCTACACCTTC.

This clonotype has at least ten counts. The gene calls are TRBV6-2 or TRBV6-3 and TRBJ1-5, with 7 bases aligning to TRBD1. There are 15 residues in the CDR3. J was trimmed by 6 bases and V by 6 bases; bases with no gene match: 11. Germline values: CDR1 MNHEY, CDR2 SVGEGT. The chain's CDR3 is CASRTDRVVSQPQHF. DNA of the CDR3: TGTGCCAGCAGGACAGACAGGGTGGTATCTCAGCCCCAGCATTTT.

This clonotype occurred many times. The chain combines TRBV12-3 or TRBV12-4 with TRBJ2-2; D may correspond to TRBD1 or TRBD2 (5 bases each). V lost 7 bases and J 7 bases, leaving 10 bases between the germline ends. CDR3 length equals 12 residues. The CDR3 DNA reads TGTGCCAGCACGGGGCTGGTCGGGGAGCTGTTTTTT. Translating it yields CASTGLVGELFF.

This clonotype was detected ten times or more. J is TRBJ1-2 and V is TRBV20-1; no reliable D call. Trimming removed 5 bases at V and 8 bases at J, with 21 bases between. The CDR3 extends over 14 amino acids. CDR1 is DFQATT, CDR2 SNEGSKA, per germline (reference sequence). CDR3 in DNA: TGCAGTGCTCCACTATTTAACACGGCGGAGGGCTACACCTTC. Translating it yields CSAPLFNTAEGYTF.

This clonotype has at least ten counts. V usage is TRBV28 and J usage is TRBJ1-2; possible D gene TRBD1, 6 bases. CDR1 MDHEN and CDR2 SYDVKM come from the germline V gene. The V end lost 3 bases, the J end lost 5 bases, and 10 bases lay between the germline ends. This CDR3 is built from 13 residues. CDR3 sequence reads: CASSFRGGYGYTF. CDR3 bases: TGTGCCAGCAGTTTCAGAGGGGGGTATGGCTACACCTTC.

This clonotype appeared many times. The chain carries TRBV9 and TRBJ2-7, with D perhaps matching TRBD1 (5 bases). CDR1 and CDR2 (germline): SGDLS, YYNGEE. The CDR3 sequence is 13 residues long. Trimming removed 7 bases from V and 2 bases from J, with 13 bases in between. In nucleotides, the CDR3 is TGTGCCAGCTCAAAGGGGCAAACCTACGAGCAGTACTTC. Protein: CASSKGQTYEQYF.

V gene TRBV6-2 or TRBV6-3 combines with J gene TRBJ1-5, with 11 bases aligning to TRBD1. Germline CDR1 and CDR2: MNHEY and SVGEGT. The CDR3 contains 16 residues. V lost 6 bases to trimming and J lost 7 bases; unmatched junction nucleotides: 11. Here the CDR3 DNA reads TGTGCCAGCAGCCTACCGGGACAGGGGGTATCCCAGCCCCAGCATTTT. Its translation: CASSLPGQGVSQPQHF.

This clonotype was seen ten or more times. The chain combines TRBV28 with TRBJ2-7; D might be TRBD1 (6 bases). The CDR3 loop spans 13 amino acids. CDR1 MDHEN and CDR2 SYDVKM come from the germline V gene. The V gene lost 7 bases and the J gene lost 4 bases, with 14 bases spanning the gap. The CDR3 here is CASTHGQGYEQYF. The CDR3 coding sequence is TGTGCCAGCACCCACGGTCAGGGGTACGAGCAGTACTTC.

The rearrangement uses TRBV6-4 and TRBJ1-1; D remains ambiguous. V was clipped by 6 bases and J by 11 bases, with 13 bases between them. Germline V CDR1 and CDR2: MRHNA, SNTAGT. This CDR3 is 11 amino acids long. The CDR3 DNA is TGTGCCAGCAGGGGTGGAGGGAATGCTTTCTTT. As protein: CASRGGGNAFF.

V is TRBV11-1 and J is TRBJ2-7, with a weak D call TRBD1 (5 bases). CDR1 is SGHAT, CDR2 FQDESV, per germline (reference sequence). V was cut by 2 bases and J by 6 bases, with 20 bases left in between. The CDR3 has 16 residues. The CDR3 region has the DNA TGTGCCAGCAGCTTAATCCGTGGAGCAGGACAACGCGAGCAGTACTTC. Translated: CASSLIRGAGQREQYF.

This clonotype appeared a few times. The gene calls are TRBV20-1 and TRBJ2-7; TRBD2 matches at 8 bases. CDR3 length: 13 amino acids. V gave up 2 bases and J gave up 5 bases; unmatched junction bases: 5. The germline CDR1 and CDR2 sequences are DFQATT and SNEGSKA (reference sequence). The CDR3 sequence is CSARPGLGDEQYF. The CDR3 DNA is TGCAGTGCTAGACCGGGACTAGGAGACGAGCAGTACTTC.

This clonotype appeared many times. The CDR3 DNA sequence: TGTGCCAGCAGTTTAGACAGGGCGAACACTGAAGCTTTCTTT. Translation gives CASSLDRANTEAFF. This chain joins TRBV12-3 or TRBV12-4 and TRBJ1-1; D possibly corresponds to TRBD1 (6 bases). V shed 1 base and J shed 1 base, with 7 bases lying between them. The CDR3 is 14 amino acids.

This clonotype was detected ten times or more. This chain uses TRBV12-3 or TRBV12-4 with TRBJ2-7, with 8 positions matching TRBD2. The CDR3 length is 14 residues. The V gene end was trimmed by 4 bases and the J gene end by 5 bases; junction bases not matched to a gene: 7. CDR3 sequence: CASSSLGLVNEQYF. CDR3 nucleotide sequence: TGTGCCAGCAGTTCCCTGGGACTAGTTAACGAGCAGTACTTC.

This clonotype showed up many times. The J gene is TRBJ2-5, the V gene TRBV29-1, with D possibly being TRBD1 or TRBD2 (6 bases each). Trimming removed 0 bases from V and 9 bases from J, with 32 bases in between. Germline V gene data show CDR1 as SQVTM and CDR2 as ANQGSEA. This CDR3 has 19 residues. The CDR3 spells CSVEDVIGPSIRGLGAQYF. In DNA, the CDR3 is TGCAGCGTTGAAGATGTGATTGGCCCGAGTATACGGGGGCTTGGGGCCCAGTACTTC.

The gene calls are TRBV2 and TRBJ2-5; D gene unclear. Germline V gene lookup returns CDR1 SNHLY and CDR2 FYNNEI. V was cut by 3 bases and J by 5 bases, with 16 bases left in between. CDR3 length equals 15 residues. The CDR3: CASSDATEREETQYF. The CDR3 DNA is TGTGCCAGCAGTGACGCAACGGAGCGCGAGGAGACCCAGTACTTC.

There are many counts of this clonotype. This chain joins TRBV6-2 or TRBV6-3 and TRBJ2-7; the match to TRBD2 covers 7 bases. Losses at the gene ends were 2 bases for V and 1 base for J; bases not matched to a gene: 5. The length of the CDR3 is 15 residues. Germline lookup yields CDR1 MNHEY and CDR2 SVGEGT. Written as DNA, the CDR3 is TGTGCCAGCAGTTACGGAGGAGCGGGGTCCTACGAGCAGTACTTC. Protein sequence: CASSYGGAGSYEQYF.

This chain uses TRBV2 with TRBJ1-2; perhaps TRBD1 as D (5 bases). The V end lost 2 bases, the J end lost 0 bases, and 10 bases lay between the germline ends. Germline V gene data show CDR1 as SNHLY and CDR2 as FYNNEI. The CDR3 has 15 amino acids. CDR3 protein: CASSEHQGANYGYTF. CDR3 sequence (DNA): TGTGCCAGCAGTGAACACCAGGGCGCTAACTATGGCTACACCTTC.

This clonotype was recorded at least ten times. The chain couples TRBV12-3 or TRBV12-4 to TRBJ2-5, with D hard to call. The CDR3 spans 13 residues. The germline V and J ends were trimmed by 5 bases and 5 bases, with 12 bases remaining between them. The CDR3 DNA sequence: TGTGCCAGCAGTATAAGCGCGAGGGAGACCCAGTACTTC. Protein: CASSISARETQYF.

The sample holds many counts of this clonotype. The chain is built from TRBV12-3 or TRBV12-4 and TRBJ1-2; TRBD1 is a possible D gene (5 bases). There are 17 residues in the CDR3. The ends were cut back, 6 bases at V and 12 bases at J, with 32 bases in the middle. CDR3 protein: CASSQTRTTGPFGFHTF. Written as DNA, the CDR3 is TGTGCCAGCAGCCAGACTCGCACCACAGGCCCCTTTGGTTTCCACACCTTC.

This clonotype was seen many times. The CDR3 region has the DNA TGCAGTGCTAGAGGAGGGGGTGGCTACACCTTC. Translation: CSARGGGGYTF. This chain uses TRBV20-1 with TRBJ1-2, with D perhaps TRBD1 (6 bases). CDR1 and CDR2 (germline): DFQATT, SNEGSKA (reference sequence). The CDR3 consists of 11 residues. With 1 base removed from V and 7 bases from J, the gap between germline ends came to 7 bases.